This is a list of T cell receptor beta chains from one sample in a study of hypomethylating agent response in myelodysplastic syndrome. The data were produced by immunoSEQ multiplex PCR, yet TCRdb's version contains in-frame clones alone and is incomplete. The data contain around 5,100 clones, roughly four fifths of them singletons. The starting material was bone marrow, obtained before or after starting hypomethylating agent treatment for myelodysplastic syndrome (not recorded which). The source is a human donor with myelodysplastic syndrome. CDR3s include the opening cysteine and the closing phenylalanine or tryptophan. Each record gives: V gene, D gene, clone size, J gene, CDR3 DNA, CDR3 protein. The D gene is left open where the match is weak. Clone size is given for some rows only: seen once, a few or many times, or a class if the clone is expanded.

v_call: TRBV6-6
d_call: -
clone_size: -
j_call: TRBJ2-7
cdr3_nt: TGTGCCAGCCATCTCCTTGGTGAGGAGCAGTACTTC
cdr3_aa: CASHLLGEEQYF

v_call: TRBV2
d_call: TRBD1
clone_size: -
j_call: TRBJ1-2
cdr3_nt: TGTGCCAGCAGTGGGCCCGCCGGGACAGGGCCCCTCTATGGCTACACCTTC
cdr3_aa: CASSGPAGTGPLYGYTF

v_call: TRBV10-3
d_call: TRBD1
clone_size: -
j_call: TRBJ2-1
cdr3_nt: TGTGCCATCAGTGACCCCCTCGGGGACAGGTATAATGAGCAGTTCTTC
cdr3_aa: CAISDPLGDRYNEQFF

v_call: TRBV5-4
d_call: TRBD1
clone_size: -
j_call: TRBJ1-2
cdr3_nt: TGTGCCAGCACGCCGCTGGGACAGATAAACTATGGCTACACCTTC
cdr3_aa: CASTPLGQINYGYTF

v_call: TRBV9
d_call: -
clone_size: -
j_call: TRBJ2-2
cdr3_nt: TGTGCCAGCAGCGTCCAACTTGGGACCGGGGAGCTGTTTTTT
cdr3_aa: CASSVQLGTGELFF

v_call: TRBV7-2
d_call: -
clone_size: -
j_call: TRBJ1-2
cdr3_nt: TGTGCCAGCAGCCCCAGGGAGGGTAACTATGGCTACACCTTC
cdr3_aa: CASSPREGNYGYTF

v_call: TRBV7-6
d_call: -
clone_size: -
j_call: TRBJ1-4
cdr3_nt: TGTGCCAGCAGCCCAGAACCCGGTCGTAATGAAAAACTGTTTTTT
cdr3_aa: CASSPEPGRNEKLFF

v_call: TRBV5-8
d_call: TRBD1
clone_size: once
j_call: TRBJ1-2
cdr3_nt: TGTGCCAGCAGCCCGGACAGGGGGCCCTATGGCTACACCTTC
cdr3_aa: CASSPDRGPYGYTF

v_call: TRBV27
d_call: -
clone_size: -
j_call: TRBJ1-6
cdr3_nt: TGTGCCAGCAGTTCCACGGGGGGGCTCGGGTCACCCCTCCACTTT
cdr3_aa: CASSSTGGLGSPLHF

v_call: TRBV29-1
d_call: -
clone_size: -
j_call: TRBJ2-3
cdr3_nt: TGCAGCGTTGAGGGACGGCTTAGCACAGATACGCAGTATTTT
cdr3_aa: CSVEGRLSTDTQYF

v_call: TRBV6-6
d_call: -
clone_size: -
j_call: TRBJ2-3
cdr3_nt: TGTGCCAGCAGTTTTTCCACGGGGGGCGGCACAGATACGCAGTATTTT
cdr3_aa: CASSFSTGGGTDTQYF

v_call: TRBV6-4
d_call: -
clone_size: -
j_call: TRBJ2-1
cdr3_nt: TGTGCCAGCAGTATCGGGACATCGACCAATGAGCAGTTCTTC
cdr3_aa: CASSIGTSTNEQFF

v_call: TRBV2
d_call: -
clone_size: -
j_call: TRBJ1-1
cdr3_nt: TGTGCCAGCAGTGGACAGATGAACACTGAAGCTTTCTTT
cdr3_aa: CASSGQMNTEAFF

v_call: TRBV5-1
d_call: TRBD1
clone_size: -
j_call: TRBJ1-2
cdr3_nt: TGCGCCAGCAGCCCTCGACAGGGGGGCATCTATGGCTACACCTTC
cdr3_aa: CASSPRQGGIYGYTF

v_call: TRBV6-5
d_call: -
clone_size: -
j_call: TRBJ1-6
cdr3_nt: TGTGCCAGCAGACAGCTTAATTCACCCCTCCACTTT
cdr3_aa: CASRQLNSPLHF

v_call: TRBV4-2
d_call: -
clone_size: -
j_call: TRBJ2-5
cdr3_nt: TGTGCCAGCAGCCCCACCTTGGGGGGACCCCCCGGGGAGACCCAGTACTTC
cdr3_aa: CASSPTLGGPPGETQYF